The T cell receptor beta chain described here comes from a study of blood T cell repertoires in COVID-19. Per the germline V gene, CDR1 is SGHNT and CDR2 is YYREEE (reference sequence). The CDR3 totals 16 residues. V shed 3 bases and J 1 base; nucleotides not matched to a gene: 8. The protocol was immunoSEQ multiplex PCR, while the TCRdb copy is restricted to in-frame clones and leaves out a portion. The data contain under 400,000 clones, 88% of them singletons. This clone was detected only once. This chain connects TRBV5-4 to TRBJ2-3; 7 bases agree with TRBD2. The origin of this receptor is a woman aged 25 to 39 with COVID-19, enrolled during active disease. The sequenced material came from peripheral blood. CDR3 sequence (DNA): TGTGCCAGCAGCTCCAAACTAGCGCTTGGCACAGATACGCAGTATTTT. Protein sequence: CASSSKLALGTDTQYF.